Presented here are 17 T cell receptor beta chains from one specimen sequenced in a study of shared clonotypes between healthy human individuals. Some clones are missing from TCRdb's copy, which holds only in-frame ones; the method was immunoSEQ multiplex PCR. The table shows some 1,600,000 clones, with 95% to 99% occurring only once. The sample taken for sequencing was naive CD4+ T cells sorted from blood. Subset specified: CD45RA+ positively selected. These receptors all come from a man in his thirties or forties in good health.

The V gene is TRBV10-1, the J gene TRBJ2-5; D call uncertain. V was clipped by 0 bases and J by 1 base, with 9 bases between them. The CDR3 covers 15 residues. CDR1 is WNHNN and CDR2 is SYGVQD in the germline V gene (reference sequence). Written as DNA, the CDR3 is TGCGCCAGCAGTGAGTCTTTGGACGGCCAAGAGACCCAGTACTTC. Its translation is CASSESLDGQETQYF.

The J gene is TRBJ2-7, the V gene TRBV5-1; the match to TRBD1 covers 7 bases. The V gene's germline CDR1 is SGHRS and CDR2 YFSETQ. After removal of 3 bases from V and 3 bases from J, the junction contained 9 bases not matched to a gene. The CDR3 is 15 amino acids. The CDR3 here is CASSSDWTGNYEQYF. CDR3 in DNA: TGCGCCAGCAGCTCTGACTGGACAGGAAACTACGAGCAGTACTTC.

The rearrangement joins TRBV28 to TRBJ1-1; D remains ambiguous. Germline-derived CDR1 and CDR2 are MDHEN and SYDVKM. The length of the CDR3 is 12 residues. V gave up 7 bases and J gave up 4 bases, with 10 bases separating them. Here the CDR3 DNA reads TGTGCCAGCATCATTCGGGGCACTGAAGCTTTCTTT. Translated, it gives CASIIRGTEAFF. The full variable domain, its missing parts supplied by reference TRBV28 and TRBJ1-1, is DVKVTQSSRYLVKRTGEKVFLECVQDMDHENMFWYRQDPGLGLRLIYFSYDVKMKEKGDIPEGYSVSREKKERFSLILESASTNQTSMYLCASIIRGTEAFFGQGTRLTVV.

The chain has TRBV6-1 and TRBJ2-3; D is unclear. V was pared by 7 bases and J by 2 bases, with 7 bases between. The CDR3 has 12 residues. Germline values: CDR1 MNHNS, CDR2 SASEGT. The CDR3 DNA follows: TGTGCCAGCACAGGAGTCACAGATACGCAGTATTTT. Translation: CASTGVTDTQYF.

This sequence joins TRBV10-1 and TRBJ2-7; 7 bases map to TRBD2. This CDR3 spans 19 amino acids. J gave up 10 bases and V 6 bases, and 30 bases lay outside the gene matches. From germline, CDR1 is WNHNN and CDR2 SYGVQD (reference sequence). Here the CDR3 DNA reads TGCGCCAGCAGGAGAACCTTACGATTATTTGCGGGAGCATTTAGCCAACAGTACTTC. It encodes CASRRTLRLFAGAFSQQYF.

The chain is built from TRBV5-1 and TRBJ2-1; 11 bases fit TRBD2. The J segment lost 4 bases and the V segment lost 4 bases, leaving 7 bases of the junction unmatched. The CDR3 length is 16 residues. The V gene's germline CDR1 is SGHRS and CDR2 YFSETQ. CDR3 amino acids: CASSTGTSGRYNEQFF. As DNA, the CDR3 is TGCGCCAGCAGCACCGGGACTAGCGGACGTTACAATGAGCAGTTCTTC.

The V call is TRBV5-6, the J call TRBJ2-1, with D perhaps matching TRBD1 (5 bases). V was shortened by 4 bases and J by 0 bases, with 17 bases between the two germline ends. CDR1 is SGHDT and CDR2 is YYEEEE in the germline V gene. The CDR3 contains 17 residues. For the CDR3, the DNA is TGTGCCAGCAGCCCCCAACAATACAGGAGCTCCTACAATGAGCAGTTCTTC. Its protein is CASSPQQYRSSYNEQFF.

This clone was seen a single time. The rearrangement links TRBV15 to TRBJ2-7; no clear D. The CDR3 is made up of 12 amino acids. Germline CDR1 and CDR2: LNHNV and YYDKDF (reference sequence). V was shortened by 0 bases and J by 5 bases, with 5 bases between the two germline ends. CDR3 nucleotides: TGTGCCACCAGCAGAGAAGAGCACGAGCAGTACTTC. This translates into CATSREEHEQYF.

The rearrangement joins TRBV9 to TRBJ1-2, with a weak D call TRBD1 (6 bases). The CDR3 extends over 18 amino acids. Germline CDR1 is SGDLS and CDR2 is YYNGEE. Between the trimmed V and J ends, which lost 0 bases and 7 bases, there was a span of 25 bases. The CDR3 coding sequence is TGTGCCAGCAGCGTAGGATGGGACACTTCACGGGGATTTGCTGGCTACACCTTC. Amino acid sequence: CASSVGWDTSRGFAGYTF.

This clone was seen only once. V is TRBV2 and J is TRBJ2-7; the match to TRBD2 covers 8 bases. Germline CDR1 SNHLY, CDR2 FYNNEI. The V and J ends lost 8 bases and 3 bases, in that order; junction bases with no gene match: 6. The CDR3 runs 13 residues. The CDR3 spells CASDPGLGYEQYF. The DNA of the CDR3 is TGTGCCAGCGATCCGGGACTAGGCTACGAGCAGTACTTC.

This clone was detected only once. The chain is built from TRBV13 and TRBJ1-1; no reliable D call. V lost 3 bases and J 7 bases, leaving 18 bases between the germline ends. The CDR3 has 15 residues. Germline V CDR1 and CDR2: PRHDT, FYEKMQ (reference sequence). The CDR3 region is CASSFLLGSRVEAFF. DNA for the CDR3: TGTGCCAGCAGCTTCCTCCTGGGGTCACGGGTTGAAGCTTTCTTT.

The rearrangement joins TRBV7-9 to TRBJ1-1; tentative D call: TRBD1 (5 bases). The CDR3 sequence is 17 residues long. V dropped 5 bases and J dropped 1 base, with 20 bases sitting between them. The germline gives CDR1 SEHNR, CDR2 FQNEAQ (reference sequence). The CDR3 bases are TGTGCCAGCAGCCCAAAAGGGTCAGGGACGGAGAACACTGAAGCTTTCTTT. Residues: CASSPKGSGTENTEAFF.

This chain links TRBV5-1 with TRBJ2-5, with 7 bases matching TRBD2. Trimming removed 4 bases from V and 2 bases from J; junction bases left unmatched: 11. The CDR3 has 16 residues. Germline CDR1 SGHRS, CDR2 YFSETQ. DNA for the CDR3: TGCGCCAGCAGCCAGTATTTGCCAGCGGGACAAGAGACCCAGTACTTC. Protein: CASSQYLPAGQETQYF.

The genes are TRBV6-1 and TRBJ1-3; D gene ambiguous. Deletions cut 2 bases from V and 0 bases from J, with 5 bases between. The CDR3 has 14 amino acids. The germline gives CDR1 MNHNS, CDR2 SASEGT. Written as DNA, the CDR3 is TGTGCCAGCAGTGAAAGGGACTCTGGAAACACCATATATTTT. Its protein is CASSERDSGNTIYF.

This chain connects TRBV2 to TRBJ1-5; D is uncertain. The germline gives CDR1 SNHLY, CDR2 FYNNEI. The V end lost 3 bases, the J end lost 6 bases, and 12 bases lay between the germline ends. The CDR3 totals 14 residues. In nucleotides, the CDR3 is TGTGCCAGCAGTGAGGTTCTTGGTTCTCAGCCCCAGCATTTT. Protein product: CASSEVLGSQPQHF.

This clone was observed a single time. This chain uses TRBV5-1 with TRBJ2-1; 11 nucleotides match TRBD2. The CDR3 is 15 amino acids. Germline CDR1 is SGHRS and CDR2 is YFSETQ. V shed 4 bases, J shed 9 bases, and the junction held 9 bases outside the gene matches. The CDR3 nucleotides read TGCGCCAGCAGCCCACCGACTAGCGGGGAGAGTGAGCAGTTCTTC. This sequence encodes CASSPPTSGESEQFF.

In this sample, this clone turned up once. Other DNA sequences in this specimen translate into the identical CDR3. The rearrangement joins TRBV5-1 to TRBJ1-1; D unclear. Trimming left V 4 bases short and J 1 base short, with 5 bases between. The germline CDR1 and CDR2 sequences are SGHRS and YFSETQ. The CDR3 sequence is 12 residues long. In nucleotides, the CDR3 is TGCGCCAGCAGCCAAGAGAACACTGAAGCTTTCTTT. Amino acid sequence: CASSQENTEAFF.